The rows below give T cell receptor beta chains drawn from one sample of a study of T-cell memory formation after mild COVID-19. TCRdb independently ran MiXCR on the 5' RACE reads; one entry per CDR3 protein. The sample carries 350,000 to 500,000 distinct CDR3 sequences, roughly 20% recorded once. Sample: PBMCs or a T cell subset sorted from them (not recorded which). Every receptor here comes from an adult woman who had mild COVID-19 (a few samples of this study predate the infection). Cell type and time point are not known. CDR3s include the opening cysteine and the closing phenylalanine or tryptophan. The D gene is left open where the match is weak. Some rows have no size entry. The others give once, few or many, or a class for an expanded clone.

J gene: TRBJ2-1; V gene: TRBV7-2; D gene: .; clone size: few; CDR3 protein: CASSPTRGGEQFF; CDR3 DNA: TGTGCCAGCAGCCCGACTAGAGGGGGTGAGCAGTTCTTC
J gene: TRBJ1-1; V gene: TRBV19; D gene: .; clone size: few; CDR3 protein: CASSPPGGPGTHTAFF; CDR3 DNA: TGTGCCAGTAGTCCGCCGGGGGGGCCAGGCACTCACACAGCTTTCTTT
J gene: TRBJ2-3; V gene: TRBV15; D gene: .; clone size: .; CDR3 protein: CATSRDEVQGGTDTQYF; CDR3 DNA: TGTGCCACCAGCAGAGATGAAGTTCAGGGAGGCACAGATACGCAGTATTTT
J gene: TRBJ2-7; V gene: TRBV19; D gene: .; clone size: .; CDR3 protein: CASSISPKGSYEQYF; CDR3 DNA: TGTGCCAGTAGTATATCACCAAAAGGTTCCTACGAGCAGTACTTC
J gene: TRBJ1-1; V gene: TRBV7-2; D gene: .; clone size: few; CDR3 protein: CASGAGPPEAFF; CDR3 DNA: TGTGCCAGCGGAGCCGGGCCTCCTGAAGCTTTCTTT
J gene: TRBJ2-7; V gene: TRBV12-3/TRBV12-4; D gene: .; clone size: .; CDR3 protein: CASSLASAIYEQYF; CDR3 DNA: TGTGCCAGCAGTTTGGCTAGCGCCATCTACGAGCAGTACTTC
J gene: TRBJ1-2; V gene: TRBV6-5; D gene: .; clone size: .; CDR3 protein: CASRNRGSNYGYTF; CDR3 DNA: TGTGCCAGCAGAAACCGGGGTTCTAACTATGGCTACACCTTC
J gene: TRBJ2-1; V gene: TRBV29-1; D gene: TRBD2; clone size: .; CDR3 protein: CSVDPGLAGGISSYNEQFF; CDR3 DNA: TGCAGCGTTGATCCCGGACTAGCGGGGGGCATCAGCTCCTACAATGAGCAGTTCTTC
J gene: TRBJ1-1; V gene: TRBV4-1; D gene: .; clone size: .; CDR3 protein: CASSQAGTTEAFF; CDR3 DNA: TGCGCCAGCAGCCAAGCAGGGACCACTGAAGCTTTCTTT
J gene: TRBJ2-3; V gene: TRBV2; D gene: TRBD2; clone size: .; CDR3 protein: CASSDLASSGNTDTQYF; CDR3 DNA: TGTGCCAGCAGTGATTTGGCGTCTAGCGGGAACACAGATACGCAGTATTTT
J gene: TRBJ1-1; V gene: TRBV18; D gene: .; clone size: few; CDR3 protein: CASSHYTENTEAFF; CDR3 DNA: TGTGCCAGCTCACACTATACAGAGAACACTGAAGCTTTCTTT
J gene: TRBJ2-7; V gene: TRBV27; D gene: TRBD1; clone size: few; CDR3 protein: CASSPRQGSIYEQYF; CDR3 DNA: TGTGCCAGCAGTCCCCGACAGGGATCGATCTACGAGCAGTACTTC
J gene: TRBJ2-7; V gene: TRBV27; D gene: TRBD1; clone size: .; CDR3 protein: CASRGQGPPYEQYF; CDR3 DNA: TGTGCCAGCAGGGGACAGGGGCCACCCTACGAGCAGTACTTC
J gene: TRBJ2-5; V gene: TRBV15; D gene: .; clone size: .; CDR3 protein: CATSRSRAQETQYF; CDR3 DNA: TGTGCCACCAGCAGGTCCCGGGCGCAAGAGACCCAGTACTTC
J gene: TRBJ1-1; V gene: TRBV7-8; D gene: .; clone size: .; CDR3 protein: CASSLGWRGETEAFF; CDR3 DNA: TGTGCCAGCAGCTTAGGATGGAGAGGCGAAACTGAAGCTTTCTTT
J gene: TRBJ2-2; V gene: TRBV4-3; D gene: .; clone size: few; CDR3 protein: CASSRGASTNTGELFF; CDR3 DNA: TGCGCCAGCAGCCGGGGGGCGTCTACGAACACCGGGGAGCTGTTTTTT
J gene: TRBJ2-1; V gene: TRBV2; D gene: TRBD2; clone size: .; CDR3 protein: CASSAGTSARNSYNEQFF; CDR3 DNA: TGTGCCAGCAGTGCCGGGACTAGCGCCCGAAACTCCTACAATGAGCAGTTCTTC
J gene: TRBJ2-3; V gene: TRBV3-1; D gene: TRBD2; clone size: .; CDR3 protein: CASSPTSGGPTDTQYF; CDR3 DNA: TGTGCCAGCAGCCCTACTAGCGGGGGACCCACAGATACGCAGTATTTT